One sample yielded the 22 T cell receptor beta chains listed below, sequenced in a study of cytomegalovirus exposure and HLA in healthy donors. The study ran its PCR with 60 Vbeta and 13 Jbeta primers. This table comes from immunoSEQ multiplex PCR, and its TCRdb copy is limited to in-frame clones, with some not included. The sample holds 150,000 to 200,000 clones. The sequenced sample was PBMCs. The origin of the receptors is a young woman in good health and CMV-seropositive.

The rearrangement uses TRBV30 and TRBJ1-3, with TRBD1 as a possible D gene (6 bases). The CDR3 totals 12 residues. Germline CDR1 and CDR2: GTSNPN and SVGIG (reference sequence). V lost 0 bases, J lost 7 bases, and 7 bases lay in between. The chain's CDR3 is CAWSVQGNTIYF. CDR3 sequence (DNA): TGTGCCTGGAGTGTTCAGGGGAACACCATATATTTT.

V gene TRBV30 combines with J gene TRBJ2-1; TRBD2 is a possible D gene (5 bases). The germline V and J ends were trimmed by 2 bases and 2 bases, with 7 bases remaining between them. The CDR3 contains 13 residues. CDR1 and CDR2 (germline): GTSNPN, SVGIG (reference sequence). Here the CDR3 reads CAWSSGTYNEQFF. Written as DNA, the CDR3 is TGTGCCTGGAGTTCCGGGACCTACAATGAGCAGTTCTTC.

The chain uses TRBV6-4 and TRBJ1-1, with 7 bases aligning to TRBD1. Germline assignment: CDR1 MRHNA and CDR2 SNTAGT. This CDR3 is built from 14 residues. Losses at the gene ends were 6 bases for V and 0 bases for J; bases not matched to a gene: 4. Written as DNA, the CDR3 is TGTGCCAGCAGACAGGGGTCCATGAACACTGAAGCTTTCTTT. Its translation: CASRQGSMNTEAFF.

The CDR3 here is CASGLPSGTDTQYF. The CDR3 DNA reads TGTGCTAGTGGTTTGCCCTCAGGTACAGATACGCAGTATTTT. V usage is TRBV12-5 and J usage is TRBJ2-3; D gene unclear. Germline V gene sequence: CDR1 LGHNT, CDR2 FRNRAP. Deletions cut 2 bases from V and 3 bases from J, with 9 bases between. The CDR3 length is 14 residues. The whole variable domain, remainder taken from reference TRBV12-5 and TRBJ2-3, is DARVTQTPRHKVTEMGQEVTMRCQPILGHNTVFWYRQTMMQGLELLAYFRNRAPLDDSGMPKDRFSAEMPDATLATLKIQPSEPRDSAVYFCASGLPSGTDTQYFGPGTRLTVL.

The CDR3 coding sequence is TGTGCCAGCAGCCAATCGACGGGGTCCTATGGCTACACCTTC. It encodes CASSQSTGSYGYTF. The rearrangement uses TRBV16 and TRBJ1-2; no firm D call. Germline V gene lookup returns CDR1 KGHSY and CDR2 FQNENV. The CDR3 spans 14 residues. V lost 0 bases, J lost 4 bases, and 9 bases lay in between. Full variable domain (remainder filled in from reference TRBV16 and TRBJ1-2): GEEVAQTPKHLVRGEGQKAKLYCAPIKGHSYVFWYQQVLKNEFKFLISFQNENVFDETGMPKERFSAKCLPNSPCSLEIQATKLEDSAVYFCASSQSTGSYGYTFGSGTRLTVV.

The chain is built from TRBV5-6 and TRBJ1-2; 8 bases are a match to TRBD1. Germline values: CDR1 SGHDT, CDR2 YYEEEE. The CDR3 has 16 amino acids. V gave up 4 bases and J gave up 2 bases; unmatched junction bases: 10. CDR3 amino acids: CASSPGTGFRNYGYTF. The CDR3 region has the DNA TGTGCCAGCAGCCCCGGGACAGGTTTTCGAAACTATGGCTACACCTTC.

The rearrangement uses TRBV5-1 and TRBJ2-7; D perhaps matches TRBD1 (6 bases). This CDR3 has 15 residues. Germline CDR1 and CDR2: SGHRS and YFSETQ. V lost 8 bases, J lost 2 bases, and 20 bases lay in between. CDR3 sequence (DNA): TGCGCCAGGAGCCCCCCCGCCAGGGGTCCCTACGAGCAGTACTTC. Protein: CARSPPARGPYEQYF.

This chain connects TRBV6-6 to TRBJ2-6; no clear D gene. The germline V gene encodes CDR1 MNHNY and CDR2 SVGAGI (reference sequence). Trimming cost V 0 bases and J 1 base, with 4 bases left between them. The CDR3 spans 15 residues. CDR3 protein: CASSYSNSGANVLTF. CDR3 coding DNA: TGTGCCAGCAGTTACTCTAATTCTGGGGCCAACGTCCTGACTTTC.

This chain joins TRBV7-2 and TRBJ2-3; a weak D match, TRBD1 (5 bases). The CDR3 has 12 residues. Germline V CDR1 and CDR2: SGHTA, FQGNSA. V was clipped by 6 bases and J by 1 base, with 5 bases between them. The CDR3 loop reads CASRGGTDTQYF. DNA of the CDR3: TGTGCCAGCAGAGGGGGCACAGATACGCAGTATTTT.

The CDR3 loop is CASSYSTSGYNEQFF. CDR3 DNA sequence: TGTGCCAGCAGTTACTCGACTAGCGGATACAATGAGCAGTTCTTC. This rearrangement joins TRBV6-5 to TRBJ2-1, with 9 positions matching TRBD2. V was clipped by 0 bases and J by 4 bases; unmatched bases: 1. Germline loops: CDR1 MNHEY, CDR2 SVGAGI. The CDR3 extends over 15 amino acids.

This rearrangement joins TRBV5-6 to TRBJ2-5; D perhaps matches TRBD1 (5 bases). The V end lost 6 bases, the J end lost 8 bases, and 11 bases lay between the germline ends. CDR3 size: 11 residues. Looked up from germline, CDR1 is SGHDT and CDR2 is YYEEEE. Here the CDR3 DNA reads TGTGCCAGCATACGAACAGGAACCCAGTACTTC. This sequence encodes CASIRTGTQYF.

The chain combines TRBV7-2 with TRBJ1-3; a possible D gene is TRBD1 (6 bases). Trimming removed 5 bases from V and 0 bases from J, with 14 bases in between. The CDR3 length is 16 residues. CDR1 is SGHTA, CDR2 FQGNSA, per germline. The CDR3 reads CASSRGQLSSGNTIYF. CDR3 nucleotide sequence: TGTGCCAGCAGCCGAGGACAGTTGAGCTCTGGAAACACCATATATTTT. Based on the CDR3 plus reference TRBV7-2 and TRBJ1-3, the full variable domain is GAGVSQSPSNKVTEKGKDVELRCDPISGHTALYWYRQSLGQGLEFLIYFQGNSAPDKSGLPSDRFSAERTGGSVSTLTIQRTQQEDSAVYLCASSRGQLSSGNTIYFGEGSWLTVV.

V gene TRBV5-6 combines with J gene TRBJ2-3; TRBD2 matches 7 bases. Unmatched junction bases numbered 2, after V lost 3 bases and J lost 1 base. CDR3 size: 14 residues. Germline CDR1 reads SGHDT; CDR2 reads YYEEEE. CDR3 in amino acids: CASSSGLGTDTQYF. The CDR3 DNA reads as TGTGCCAGCAGCTCAGGACTAGGCACAGATACGCAGTATTTT.

This rearrangement joins TRBV5-5 to TRBJ1-2; no clear D gene. Trimming stripped 3 bases from V and 3 bases from J, with 15 bases between. CDR1 and CDR2 from the germline V gene are SGHKS and YYEKEE (reference sequence). The CDR3 sequence is 15 residues long. The CDR3 here is CASSSLSGRDYGYTF. DNA of the CDR3: TGTGCCAGCAGCTCGCTTTCGGGAAGGGACTATGGCTACACCTTC.

The CDR3 sequence: CASSPGQAAGDTQYF. The DNA for the CDR3 is TGTGCCAGCAGCCCCGGACAGGCAGCAGGTGATACGCAGTATTTT. V usage is TRBV6-6 and J usage is TRBJ2-3, with 7 bases aligning to TRBD1. Germline V gene sequence: CDR1 MNHNY, CDR2 SVGAGI (reference sequence). The CDR3 runs 15 residues. With V trimmed by 6 bases and J by 6 bases, 12 bases remained unmatched.

This sequence joins TRBV14 and TRBJ1-2, with a weak D call TRBD1 (6 bases). Between the trimmed V and J ends, which lost 5 bases and 5 bases, there was a span of 15 bases. From germline, CDR1 is SGHDN and CDR2 FVKESK. The CDR3 covers 14 residues. The CDR3 reads CASSTGQNLYGYTF. For the CDR3, the DNA is TGTGCCAGCAGCACCGGACAGAACCTATATGGCTACACCTTC.

The V call is TRBV30, the J call TRBJ2-5; D might be TRBD2 (5 bases). This CDR3 has 14 amino acids. From germline, CDR1 is GTSNPN and CDR2 SVGIG (reference sequence). V lost 4 bases and J lost 4, with 16 bases in between. The CDR3 sequence is CAWTSGLSRETQYF. The CDR3 DNA follows: TGTGCCTGGACCTCGGGGTTAAGCAGAGAGACCCAGTACTTC.

V usage is TRBV5-1 and J usage is TRBJ2-3, with a tentative D call TRBD1 (6 bases). Germline CDR1 and CDR2: SGHRS and YFSETQ. V lost 2 bases to trimming and J lost 4 bases, with 8 bases between them. This CDR3 spans 13 amino acids. The CDR3 bases are TGCGCCAGCAGCTTAGAGGGGGCAGATACGCAGTATTTT. The encoded protein is CASSLEGADTQYF.

The chain combines TRBV7-6 with TRBJ1-4; tentative D call: TRBD1 (5 bases). The CDR3 totals 15 residues. Germline lookup yields CDR1 SGHVS and CDR2 FNYEAQ. Trimming removed 1 base from V and 6 bases from J, with 12 bases in between. This CDR3 is CASSLGQGGYEKLFF. The CDR3, as DNA: TGTGCCAGCAGCTTAGGGCAGGGAGGTTATGAAAAACTGTTTTTT.

The chain uses TRBV5-4 and TRBJ2-3, with 14 bases matching TRBD2. V shed 4 bases, J shed 5 bases, and the junction held 12 bases outside the gene matches. This CDR3 has 18 residues. Germline V gives CDR1 SGHNT, CDR2 YYREEE (reference sequence). As DNA, the CDR3 is TGTGCCAGCAGCATACCGGGACTAGCGGGAGTAGGTGGAGATACGCAGTATTTT. Translated: CASSIPGLAGVGGDTQYF.

The chain joins TRBV5-1 to TRBJ2-7; D is unresolved. V gave up 0 bases and J gave up 3 bases, with 13 bases separating them. The CDR3 runs to 15 residues. CDR1 SGHRS and CDR2 YFSETQ come from the germline V gene. CDR3 nucleotide sequence: TGCGCCAGCAGCTTGGCGTCAAGCGTCCGCTACGAGCAGTACTTC. Translated, it gives CASSLASSVRYEQYF. Full variable domain (outside the CDR3, taken from reference TRBV5-1 and TRBJ2-7): KAGVTQTPRYLIKTRGQQVTLSCSPISGHRSVSWYQQTPGQGLQFLFEYFSETQRNKGNFPGRFSGRQFSNSRSEMNVSTLELGDSALYLCASSLASSVRYEQYFGPGTRLTVT.

The genes are TRBV28 and TRBJ1-5; D possibly corresponds to TRBD1 (6 bases). Germline lookup yields CDR1 MDHEN and CDR2 SYDVKM. The CDR3 is made up of 14 amino acids. Trimming removed 5 bases at V and 3 bases at J, with 11 bases between. This CDR3 reads CASSPTGLNQPQHF. The CDR3 DNA is TGTGCCAGCAGTCCTACAGGGCTCAATCAGCCCCAGCATTTT.